The clone carrying this TCR beta chain was recorded a few times. Its specificity is not known. TCRdb re-called the 5' RACE reads through MiXCR, storing one row per CDR3 protein. The sample includes about 69,000 distinct CDR3 sequences, 11% of them seen just once. The sample belongs to a study of early T cells in non-severe SARS-CoV-2 infection. Study results and limitations: There was a bias toward anti-spike CD8 responses in VDJdb matching, which missed private and CD4 specificities.

This CDR3 spans 14 amino acids. V lost 4 bases, J lost 8 bases, and 17 bases lay in between. Per germline, CDR1 MNHNS and CDR2 SASEGT. The source of this sequence is an adult who was a healthcare worker with PCR-confirmed SARS-CoV-2 infection or an uninfected control (not recorded which). Sequences were derived from whole blood, sampled at baseline. The genes are TRBV6-1 and TRBJ1-2; no definite D call. CDR3 sequence (DNA): TGTGCCAGCAGTGCCGCCTTAGAATTGTTGGGCTACACCTTC. This encodes CASSAALELLGYTF.